Listed below are T cell receptor beta chains from one sample, sequenced in a study of blood T cell repertoires in COVID-19. TCRdb's table, derived via immunoSEQ multiplex PCR, lists solely in-frame clones and lacks some. The table shows over 60,000 clones, with over 65% occurring only once. Input material: peripheral blood. The receptor source for this set is a human donor in a cohort sampled during active COVID-19. The CDR3 runs from the conserved cysteine through the conserved F or W. D genes are given only for firm matches. A clone size is listed for some rows: how often the clone was seen (once, few, many), or a class if it is expanded.

j_gene	v_gene	d_gene	len	abundance	CDR3aa	CDR3nt
TRBJ2-7	TRBV9	TRBD2	17	-	CASSAWTSGGRPYEQYF	TGTGCCAGCAGCGCCTGGACTAGCGGGGGCCGCCCCTACGAGCAGTACTTC
TRBJ2-5	TRBV28	TRBD1	16	-	CASSPSGQGGVETQYF	TGTGCCAGCAGTCCATCGGGACAGGGGGGAGTGGAGACCCAGTACTTC
TRBJ1-1	TRBV15	-	15	-	CATSRDLAGITEAFF	TGTGCCACCAGCAGAGATCTGGCAGGGATTACTGAAGCTTTCTTT
TRBJ2-2	TRBV7-2	-	14	-	CASSYRGAEGELFF	TGTGCCAGCAGCTACCGCGGTGCGGAAGGGGAGCTGTTTTTT
TRBJ2-1	TRBV6-5	TRBD2	15	-	CASSYSRTSDNEQFF	TGTGCCAGCAGTTACTCCCGGACTAGCGACAATGAGCAGTTCTTC
TRBJ2-1	TRBV5-1	-	15	-	CASSIRGSSYNEQFF	TGCGCCAGCAGCATCCGGGGAAGCTCCTACAATGAGCAGTTCTTC
TRBJ2-5	TRBV12-3/TRBV12-4	TRBD2	13	-	CASNPRGTETQYF	TGTGCCAGCAACCCGCGGGGGACTGAGACCCAGTACTTC
TRBJ2-6	TRBV6-5	TRBD2	15	-	CASSPGGRGANVLTF	TGTGCCAGCAGCCCCGGGGGGAGAGGGGCCAACGTCCTGACTTTC
TRBJ2-1	TRBV3-1/TRBV3-2	-	15	-	CASSQARGGNNEQFF	TGTGCCAGCAGCCAAGCGAGGGGGGGGAACAATGAGCAGTTCTTC
TRBJ1-3	TRBV5-1	-	16	-	CASSLAVSGTGNTIYF	TGCGCCAGCAGCTTGGCCGTTTCGGGAACTGGAAACACCATATATTTT
TRBJ2-7	TRBV5-5	-	15	once	CASSLGQGIPYEQYF	TGTGCCAGCAGCTTGGGGCAGGGGATTCCCTACGAGCAGTACTTC
TRBJ2-7	TRBV5-1	TRBD2	15	-	CASRVIAGATYEQYF	TGCGCCAGCAGAGTCATAGCGGGGGCGACCTACGAGCAGTACTTC
TRBJ1-5	TRBV19	TRBD1	15	-	CASAATGRFNQPQHF	TGTGCCAGTGCAGCGACAGGGAGGTTCAATCAGCCCCAGCATTTT
TRBJ2-3	TRBV5-4	TRBD2	15	-	CASSLGTSDTDTQYF	TGTGCCAGCAGCTTGGGAACTAGCGACACAGATACGCAGTATTTT
TRBJ1-4	TRBV3-1/TRBV3-2	-	15	-	CASSQEGLTNEKLFF	TGTGCCAGCAGCCAAGAGGGACTGACTAATGAAAAACTGTTTTTT
TRBJ2-7	TRBV19	-	13	-	CASSYTNSYEQYF	TGTGCCAGTAGTTACACCAACTCCTACGAGCAGTACTTC
TRBJ1-1	TRBV3-1/TRBV3-2	-	15	-	CASSQDGGRVLKAFF	TGTGCCAGCAGCCAAGATGGCGGGCGAGTACTGAAAGCTTTCTTT
TRBJ2-3	TRBV3-1/TRBV3-2	TRBD2	14	-	CASRASGSTDTQYF	TGTGCCAGCAGAGCTAGCGGGAGCACAGATACGCAGTATTTT
TRBJ2-5	TRBV5-6	TRBD2	15	-	CASSLVSSGLGTQYF	TGTGCCAGCAGCCTAGTCTCTAGCGGCCTCGGGACCCAGTACTTC
TRBJ1-1	TRBV5-1	TRBD1	14	-	CASSVPGQGGEAFF	TGCGCCAGCAGCGTCCCGGGACAGGGAGGTGAAGCTTTCTTT
TRBJ2-5	TRBV7-2	-	17	-	CASSLAVGGGVRETQYF	TGTGCCAGCAGCTTAGCGGTAGGCGGCGGGGTGCGGGAGACCCAGTACTTC
TRBJ2-7	TRBV10-1	TRBD2	19	-	CASHLIGLVEAAHSYEQYF	TGCGCCAGCCATTTAATAGGACTAGTTGAAGCCGCTCACTCCTACGAGCAGTACTTC
TRBJ1-1	TRBV4-1	-	16	-	CASSQGGSTVRSGAFF	TGCGCCAGCAGCCAAGGGGGATCGACAGTGAGATCGGGAGCTTTCTTT
TRBJ2-5	TRBV18	-	12	-	CASSPLQETQYF	TGTGCCAGCTCACCCCTCCAAGAGACCCAGTACTTC
TRBJ2-7	TRBV19	-	16	few	CASSIRRARGDYEQYF	TGTGCCAGTAGTATCCGGAGGGCCCGTGGGGATTACGAGCAGTACTTC
TRBJ2-3	TRBV28	TRBD2	14	-	CASSPSGGRYTQYF	TGTGCCAGCAGTCCTAGCGGAGGCAGGTATACGCAGTATTTT
TRBJ1-6	TRBV2	-	18	once	CASSEKLTPSSYNSPLHF	TGTGCCAGCAGTGAAAAGCTGACTCCCAGCTCCTATAATTCACCCCTCCACTTT